This paragraph reports one T cell receptor beta chain. Its antigen is as yet unknown. Germline V gene data show CDR1 as SQVTM and CDR2 as ANQGSEA. This CDR3 has 13 amino acids. Triplicate sorts of 300,000 cells per CD8+ subset. The data derive from a study of CXCR3-negative and CXCR3-positive naive CD8 T cells. Notes on the study in general: In naive cells, CXCR3-negative and CXCR3-positive subsets had similar TRBV-TRBJ usage; memory cells differed.

The libraries of TRB cDNA were constructed through 5' RACE using UMI labels. TCRdb reworked the 5' RACE reads into one entry per CDR3 protein, no DNA. The sample totals about 40,000 distinct CDR3 sequences. The sequence was obtained from a human donor in good health. Some clones in this sample may be carry-over from other donors' samples. This chain joins TRBV29-1 and TRBJ2-5. The sequencing input was memory CD8+ T cells from blood. CDR3 protein: CSAHRQYQETQYF.